The rows below give T cell receptor beta chains drawn from one sample of a study of blood T cell repertoires in COVID-19. Method: immunoSEQ multiplex PCR; TCRdb's copy keeps in-frame clones and lacks some. The sample shows over 250,000 clones, 88% of them seen only once. Sequenced material: peripheral blood. Every receptor here comes from a man between 60 and 75 years old who had recovered from COVID-19. Both conserved end residues are part of each CDR3. D genes are given only for firm matches. Where a row states a size, it is once, few, many or the class of an expanded clone; other rows omit it.

once	TRBV27	NA	TRBJ1-6	CASSFLDRKNSPLHF	TGTGCCAGCAGTTTTCTAGACAGGAAAAATTCACCCCTCCACTTT
NA	TRBV7-9	TRBD1	TRBJ2-2	CASSLNRDRNTGELFF	TGTGCCAGCAGCTTAAACAGGGACAGAAACACCGGGGAGCTGTTTTTT
NA	TRBV5-6	NA	TRBJ2-3	CASSLGLAGDTQYF	TGTGCCAGCAGCTTGGGGCTAGCCGGAGATACGCAGTATTTT
NA	TRBV4-1	TRBD2	TRBJ2-7	CASSQRLAGDSYEQYF	TGCGCCAGCAGCCAACGCCTAGCGGGGGACTCCTACGAGCAGTACTTC
NA	TRBV27	NA	TRBJ1-4	CASSRPRRTNEKLFF	TGTGCCAGCAGTCGACCTAGACGCACTAATGAAAAACTGTTTTTT
NA	TRBV6-5	TRBD2	TRBJ2-2	CASKRGPNTGELFF	TGTGCCAGCAAGCGGGGGCCGAACACCGGGGAGCTGTTTTTT
once	TRBV9	TRBD1	TRBJ1-5	CASSGTGASNQPQHF	TGTGCCAGCAGCGGGACAGGGGCTAGCAATCAGCCCCAGCATTTT
NA	TRBV29-1	NA	TRBJ1-1	CSYNAGDKNRNTEAFF	TGCAGTTATAATGCAGGCGACAAGAACCGGAACACTGAAGCTTTCTTT
NA	TRBV10-3	TRBD1	TRBJ2-5	CAISYSPGQGGKTQYF	TGTGCCATCAGTTACTCACCGGGACAGGGGGGGAAGACCCAGTACTTC
NA	TRBV10-3	TRBD1	TRBJ1-6	CAISESGQRSPLHF	TGTGCCATCAGTGAGTCGGGACAGCGGTCACCCCTCCACTTT
NA	TRBV19	TRBD1	TRBJ1-5	CASSYSGQGNSNQPQHF	TGTGCCAGTAGTTATTCCGGACAGGGAAATAGCAATCAGCCCCAGCATTTT
NA	TRBV5-1	TRBD2	TRBJ2-5	CASSLPAGGQETQYF	TGCGCCAGCAGCTTACCAGCGGGGGGGCAAGAGACCCAGTACTTC
NA	TRBV18	TRBD1	TRBJ2-2	CASSLWDSANTGELFF	TGTGCCAGCTCGCTCTGGGACAGCGCGAACACCGGGGAGCTGTTTTTT
NA	TRBV13	NA	TRBJ2-3	CASSLSLGAQYF	TGTGCCAGCAGCTTAAGCCTAGGGGCGCAGTATTTT
NA	TRBV10-1	NA	TRBJ2-7	CAREESSYEQYF	TGCGCCCGAGAGGAGAGCTCCTACGAGCAGTACTTC
NA	TRBV11-3	NA	TRBJ2-7	CASSRAGPNYEQYF	TGTGCCAGCAGTCGTGCGGGACCAAACTACGAGCAGTACTTC
NA	TRBV5-1	NA	TRBJ2-3	CASRDWLRTDTQYF	TGCGCCAGCCGTGACTGGCTTCGCACAGATACGCAGTATTTT
NA	TRBV10-3	TRBD2	TRBJ2-7	CAISESGLGSGEQYF	TGTGCCATCAGTGAGAGTGGACTAGGGTCGGGGGAGCAGTACTTC
NA	TRBV7-9	NA	TRBJ1-1	CASRAGLNTEAFF	TGTGCCAGCAGGGCAGGTTTGAACACTGAAGCTTTCTTT
once	TRBV7-9	NA	TRBJ1-1	CASSYRDTTLNTEAFF	TGTGCCAGCAGCTACCGGGACACCACCCTGAACACTGAAGCTTTCTTT